This T cell receptor (beta chain) was captured by sequencing in a study of Graves' ophthalmopathy and Graves' hyperthyroidism. Only newly diagnosed hyperthyroidism patients aged 18 to 65, with under 2 months' duration, were enrolled. Certain patients were not enrolled. These were patients with other autoimmune diseases, uncontrolled infections, pregnancy or lactation. Serum thyroxine and TRAb, along with clinical symptoms, thyroid ultrasound and orbital computed tomography, were what diagnosis relied on. Germline V gene data show CDR1 as MGHRA and CDR2 as YSYEKL. The V segment lost 4 bases and the J segment 2 bases; nucleotides outside the gene matches: 8. The CDR3 covers 15 residues. Study-wide results and caveats: In separating ophthalmopathy from stable hyperthyroidism, a 13-signature model achieved 85% to 90% sensitivity and 81.08% specificity.

Amplified material comprised TCR beta CDR3 regions derived from RNA transcripts. Investigators did first-round RT-PCR with HTBI primers, then second-round multiplex PCR. Each CDR3 protein gets one entry after TCRdb re-called the multiplex PCR reads with MiXCR. The sample gives approximately 1.2 million distinct CDR3 sequences, about two fifths of which show up once; over 8.5% is in the top ten. This clonotype occurred many times. The target antigen is unknown. The receptor was derived from an adult man with Graves' hyperthyroidism. Sequenced material: peripheral blood or thyroid tissue (not recorded which). This chain joins TRBV4-1 and TRBJ2-7, with 7 bases that match TRBD1. The CDR3: CASSPWGQGAYEQYF. CDR3 DNA sequence: TGCGCCAGCAGCCCCTGGGGGCAGGGGGCCTACGAGCAGTACTTC.